What follows are 23 T cell receptor beta chains derived from one specimen sequenced in a study of blood T cell repertoires in COVID-19. The method was immunoSEQ multiplex PCR; TCRdb's version includes in-frame clones alone and lacks a portion of them. Of about 70,000 clones detected, around 90% appear once; the ten largest clones hold roughly 9.7%. The material sequenced was peripheral blood. All receptors come from a human donor in a cohort sampled during active COVID-19.

V and J are TRBV27 and TRBJ2-7; TRBD1 matches 9 bases. V lost 6 bases, J lost 5 bases, and 11 bases stayed unmatched. In germline, CDR1 is MNHEY, CDR2 SMNVEV (reference sequence). This CDR3 region has 15 residues. CDR3 protein: CASSTTGTGSHEQYF. The CDR3 DNA is TGTGCCAGCAGCACAACCGGGACAGGGTCCCACGAGCAGTACTTC.

Notes on this clone: This CDR3 is also generated by other DNA sequences in the sample. The chain uses TRBV3-1 (or the pseudogene TRBV3-2) and TRBJ2-5; 13 positions agree with TRBD2. Germline V lookup: CDR1 LGHDT, CDR2 YNNKEL (reference sequence). V trimming: 1 base; J trimming: 5 bases; junction bases outside the gene matches: 4. The CDR3 runs 16 residues. The CDR3 loop reads CASSQGTSGRLETQYF. In DNA, the CDR3 is TGTGCCAGCAGCCAAGGGACTAGCGGGAGATTGGAGACCCAGTACTTC.

V is TRBV7-2 and J is TRBJ2-7; TRBD2 agrees at 10 bases. The V and J ends lost 4 bases and 0 bases, in that order; junction bases with no gene match: 9. This CDR3 is 17 amino acids long. Germline V lookup: CDR1 SGHTA, CDR2 FQGNSA. The CDR3 DNA reads TGTGCCAGCAGCTCCCCGGGTAGCGGGAGGAGCTCCTACGAGCAGTACTTC. This sequence encodes CASSSPGSGRSSYEQYF.

Here the CDR3 reads CASSETDRVLGQPQHF. The CDR3 DNA reads as TGTGCCAGCAGTGAAACGGACAGGGTACTTGGTCAGCCCCAGCATTTT. The J gene is TRBJ1-5, the V gene TRBV6-1; 8 bases align to TRBD1. CDR1 is MNHNS and CDR2 is SASEGT in the germline V gene. J lost 6 bases, V lost 2 bases, and 9 bases had no gene match. The CDR3 sequence is 16 residues long.

J is TRBJ1-1 and V is TRBV14; no firm D call. CDR1 and CDR2 (germline): SGHDN, FVKESK. V was cut by 2 bases and J by 5 bases, with 12 bases left in between. The CDR3 totals 14 residues. In DNA, the CDR3 is TGTGCCAGCAGCCAAACCCTGTCGGGGACTGAAGCTTTCTTT. It yields the protein CASSQTLSGTEAFF.

The rearrangement links TRBV11-3 to TRBJ2-2; maybe TRBD1 (5 bases). V dropped 5 bases and J dropped 1 base, with 8 bases sitting between them. The germline CDR1 and CDR2 sequences are SGHNT and YENEEA. The CDR3 extends over 14 amino acids. CDR3 sequence reads: CASSGHQNTGELFF. CDR3 nucleotides: TGTGCCAGCAGCGGACACCAGAACACCGGGGAGCTGTTTTTT.

This rearrangement joins TRBV6-5 to TRBJ2-3; 7 bases match TRBD1. The CDR3 is 14 residues long. Germline CDR1 and CDR2: MNHEY and SVGAGI. Trimming took 6 bases from V and 2 from J; bases not matched to a gene: 5. For the CDR3, the DNA is TGTGCCAGCAGCCCCGGGACAGTCACAGATACGCAGTATTTT. It specifies CASSPGTVTDTQYF.

The chain employs TRBV3-1 (or the pseudogene TRBV3-2) and TRBJ2-5, with a possible D match to TRBD1 (6 bases). Trimming took 4 bases from V and 5 from J, leaving 14 bases between them. The CDR3 covers 14 residues. The germline gives CDR1 LGHDT, CDR2 YNNKEL (reference sequence). CDR3: CASSPSGAGETQYF. CDR3 nucleotide sequence: TGTGCCAGCAGCCCATCAGGGGCAGGGGAGACCCAGTACTTC.

Only a few counts were recorded for this clone. This chain links TRBV6-4 with TRBJ1-6; D not resolved. The CDR3 contains 13 residues. V was pared by 2 bases and J by 7 bases, with 6 bases between. Germline assignment: CDR1 MRHNA and CDR2 SNTAGT. CDR3 region: CASSDGGNSPLHF. The CDR3 DNA follows: TGTGCCAGCAGTGACGGAGGAAATTCACCCCTCCACTTT.

This chain joins TRBV19 and TRBJ2-7; TRBD2 aligns across 9 bases. This CDR3 comprises 15 residues. The germline gives CDR1 LNHDA, CDR2 SQIVND (reference sequence). V was clipped by 11 bases and J by 0 bases; unmatched bases: 11. The CDR3 bases are TGTGCCCAGTTCCCACTAGCGGGCAGCTCCTACGAGCAGTACTTC. Translated, it gives CAQFPLAGSSYEQYF. Complete variable domain (other parts from reference TRBV19 and TRBJ2-7): DGGITQSPKYLFRKEGQNVTLSCEQNLNHDAMYWYRQDPGQGLRLIYYSQIVNDFQKGDIAEGYSVSREKKESFPLTVTSAQKNPTAFYLCAQFPLAGSSYEQYFGPGTRLTVT.

This clone is judged medium-sized. This sample includes further DNA sequences coding for the same CDR3. The rearrangement uses TRBV5-4 and TRBJ2-3; tentative D call: TRBD1 (5 bases). The CDR3 runs 14 residues. In germline, CDR1 is SGHNT, CDR2 YYREEE (reference sequence). Trimming took off 2 bases at V and 0 bases at J, with 7 bases between the two ends. The CDR3 sequence: CASSLAGSTDTQYF. The CDR3 DNA sequence: TGTGCCAGCAGCTTAGCAGGGAGCACAGATACGCAGTATTTT.

V and J are TRBV7-2 and TRBJ2-5; 7 nucleotides align to TRBD2. The J segment lost 5 bases and the V segment lost 4 bases, leaving 10 bases of the junction unmatched. Germline-derived CDR1 and CDR2 are SGHTA and FQGNSA. This CDR3 contains 15 residues. CDR3 bases: TGTGCCAGCAGCTGGGAAGCGGGAACGATGGAGACCCAGTACTTC. Its protein product is CASSWEAGTMETQYF.

The gene calls are TRBV3-1 (or the pseudogene TRBV3-2) and TRBJ1-2; 8 positions agree with TRBD1. V dropped 2 bases and J dropped 7; count of bases not matched to a gene: 3. The germline CDR1 and CDR2 sequences are LGHDT and YNNKEL (reference sequence). There are 13 residues in the CDR3. CDR3 sequence (DNA): TGTGCCAGCAGCCAAAACGGACAGGGTGGCTACACCTTC. It specifies CASSQNGQGGYTF.

This clone has only a few counts. V is TRBV18 and J is TRBJ2-1, with D possibly matching TRBD1 (6 bases). Germline V gene lookup returns CDR1 KGHSH and CDR2 LQKENI. The V and J ends lost 3 bases and 2 bases respectively, with 17 bases between them. The CDR3 runs to 17 residues. This CDR3 is CASSPPGTLDPYNEQFF. CDR3 sequence (DNA): TGTGCCAGCTCACCCCCCGGGACATTAGACCCCTACAATGAGCAGTTCTTC.

The gene calls are TRBV2 and TRBJ2-7; 11 bases line up with TRBD2. This CDR3 region has 15 residues. CDR1 SNHLY and CDR2 FYNNEI come from the germline V gene. Losses at the gene ends were 6 bases for V and 0 bases for J; bases not matched to a gene: 4. The CDR3 nucleotides read TGTGCCAGCAGGAGGGGACTAGCGGACTCCTACGAGCAGTACTTC. Encoded protein: CASRRGLADSYEQYF. Using reference TRBV2 and TRBJ2-7 for the parts outside the CDR3, the full variable domain is EPEVTQTPSHQVTQMGQEVILRCVPISNHLYFYWYRQILGQKVEFLVSFYNNEISEKSEIFDDQFSVERPDGSNFTLKIRSTKLEDSAMYFCASRRGLADSYEQYFGPGTRLTVT.

The sample holds one count of this clone. This chain joins TRBV27 and TRBJ1-6; possibly TRBD1 for D (5 bases). Germline V gives CDR1 MNHEY, CDR2 SMNVEV (reference sequence). Trimming pared 0 bases from V and 0 bases from J, leaving 6 bases between. The CDR3 length is 16 residues. As DNA, the CDR3 is TGTGCCAGCAGTTTATCTACAGGCTCCTATAATTCACCCCTCCACTTT. Its protein is CASSLSTGSYNSPLHF.

The gene calls are TRBV4-2 and TRBJ2-7; 8 bases line up with TRBD2. From germline, CDR1 is LGHNA and CDR2 YNFKEQ. The CDR3 spans 15 residues. The J segment lost 4 bases and the V segment lost 4 bases, leaving 9 bases of the junction unmatched. The CDR3 protein is CASSPSGTRKYEQYF. CDR3 bases: TGTGCCAGCAGCCCGTCCGGGACTAGAAAGTACGAGCAGTACTTC.

The rearrangement links TRBV10-2 to TRBJ1-1, with unresolved D. This CDR3 contains 14 residues. The V gene's germline CDR1 is WSHSY and CDR2 SAAADI. Trimming took off 4 bases at V and 0 bases at J, with 9 bases between the two ends. DNA of the CDR3: TGCGCCAGCAGTGGGCGGTCTATGAACACTGAAGCTTTCTTT. Amino acid sequence: CASSGRSMNTEAFF.

The rearrangement links TRBV28 to TRBJ2-1, with D uncertain. Germline values: CDR1 MDHEN, CDR2 SYDVKM. This CDR3 comprises 13 residues. The V end was cut by 3 bases, the J end by 2 bases, with 5 bases between. The CDR3 spells CASSFGPYNEQFF. The CDR3 nucleotides are TGTGCCAGCAGTTTTGGCCCCTACAATGAGCAGTTCTTC. Combining the CDR3 with reference TRBV28 and TRBJ2-1 gives the whole variable domain DVKVTQSSRYLVKRTGEKVFLECVQDMDHENMFWYRQDPGLGLRLIYFSYDVKMKEKGDIPEGYSVSREKKERFSLILESASTNQTSMYLCASSFGPYNEQFFGPGTRLTVL.

The chain carries TRBV7-2 and TRBJ1-1; 7 bases line up with TRBD1. The trim removed 5 bases at V and 0 bases at J, leaving 9 bases unmatched. Germline CDR1 and CDR2: SGHTA and FQGNSA. The CDR3 length is 16 residues. CDR3 sequence (DNA): TGTGCCAGCAGCGGCAGGGGGTCGTCCCTGAACACTGAAGCTTTCTTT. Its protein product is CASSGRGSSLNTEAFF.

This chain uses TRBV2 with TRBJ2-5; no clear D. CDR1 SNHLY and CDR2 FYNNEI come from the germline V gene. V was trimmed by 4 bases and J by 2 bases, leaving 14 bases between them. This CDR3 is 15 amino acids long. The CDR3 coding sequence is TGTGCCAGCAGTGCGAACAGCCGGCCGCAAGAGACCCAGTACTTC. The encoded protein is CASSANSRPQETQYF.

CDR3 in amino acids: CASIPSGRAYEQFF. The DNA for the CDR3 is TGTGCCAGCATCCCCAGCGGGAGGGCCTATGAGCAGTTCTTC. The rearrangement links TRBV28 to TRBJ2-1, with 10 bases aligning to TRBD2. CDR1 MDHEN and CDR2 SYDVKM come from the germline V gene. The CDR3 consists of 14 residues. V gave up 7 bases and J gave up 8 bases; unmatched junction bases: 8.

The chain joins TRBV10-3 to TRBJ2-6; 8 bases are shared with TRBD1. The CDR3 is made up of 18 amino acids. V shed 10 bases, J shed 0 bases, and the junction held 14 bases outside the gene matches. Per germline, CDR1 ENHRY and CDR2 SYGVKD. The DNA for the CDR3 is TGTGCCACGTTACCCCCGGGACAGGAAAGCTCTGGGGCCAACGTCCTGACTTTC. Translating gives CATLPPGQESSGANVLTF.